Many counts were recorded for the clone carrying this T cell receptor beta chain. For TCR beta, libraries came from iRepertoire HTBI primers and Arm-PCR of CDR3 regions. TCRdb fed the multiplex PCR reads into MiXCR, producing one record per CDR3 protein. The table records around 500,000 distinct CDR3 sequences, approximately 12% of them present only once. The data originate from a study of regulatory T cells in long-lasting Graves disease. Time point specified: newly diagnosed GD, antithyroid drugs for less than 3 months. Following extraction of RNA from PBMCs, that RNA was used to make the TCR library. A further study also used this sample, focusing on T cells in Graves' hyperthyroidism and ophthalmopathy. That investigation notes: Subjects aged 18 to 65 presented with newly diagnosed hyperthyroidism of less than 2 months' duration. During a first-round RT-PCR of the TCR CDR3, the HTBI primer set was used. Blood also held most thyroid clonotypes expanded beyond 0.001.

The sequence derives from a woman aged 25 to 45 with Graves disease. Sequences were derived from peripheral blood mononuclear cells (PBMCs), sampled at new diagnosis, from a patient treated with antithyroid drugs.

The CDR3 loop is CASSTEPGPQETQYF. As DNA, the CDR3 is TGCGCCAGCAGCACGGAACCGGGACCCCAAGAGACCCAGTACTTC. The chain uses TRBV5-1 and TRBJ2-1, with D possibly called TRBD1 or TRBD2 (5 bases each). Near its end, the DNA agrees better with TRBJ2-5, so the J call may be wrong. The CDR3 loop spans 15 amino acids. In germline, CDR1 is SGHRS, CDR2 YFSETQ.